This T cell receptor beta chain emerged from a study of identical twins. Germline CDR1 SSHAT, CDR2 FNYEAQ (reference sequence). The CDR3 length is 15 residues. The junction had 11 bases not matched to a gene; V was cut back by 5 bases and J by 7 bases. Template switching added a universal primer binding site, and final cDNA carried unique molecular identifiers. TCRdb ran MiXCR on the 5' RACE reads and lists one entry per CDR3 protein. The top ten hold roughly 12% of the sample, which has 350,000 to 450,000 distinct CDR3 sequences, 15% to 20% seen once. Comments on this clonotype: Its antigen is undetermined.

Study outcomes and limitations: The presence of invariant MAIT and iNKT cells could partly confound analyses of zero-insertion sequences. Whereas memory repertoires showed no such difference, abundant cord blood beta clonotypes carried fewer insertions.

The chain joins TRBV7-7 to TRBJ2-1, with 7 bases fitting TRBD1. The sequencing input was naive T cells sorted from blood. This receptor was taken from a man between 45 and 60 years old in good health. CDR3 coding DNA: TGTGCCAGCAGCCCCCACAGGGGTACGTGGAATGAGCAGTTCTTC. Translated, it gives CASSPHRGTWNEQFF.